Listed below are T cell receptor beta chains from one sample, sequenced in a study of blood T cell repertoires in COVID-19. This table comes from immunoSEQ multiplex PCR, and its TCRdb copy is limited to in-frame clones, with some not included. Here the sample spans fewer than 500,000 clones, 80% to 90% being singletons. Sequencing was carried out using peripheral blood. These TCRs come from a woman aged 30 to 39 with active or convalescent COVID-19. Each CDR3 is given with its conserved first and last residue. The D gene is left open where the match is weak. Size is stated for part of the rows, as once, few or many counts, or as a class when the clone is expanded.

V gene	D gene	J gene	clone size	CDR3 protein	CDR3 DNA
TRBV7-2	.	TRBJ1-2	.	CASSLAGGYGGFYGYTF	TGTGCCAGCAGCTTAGCGGGGGGGTATGGAGGCTTCTATGGCTACACCTTC
TRBV2	TRBD2	TRBJ2-1	.	CASLAGLTYNEQFF	TGTGCCAGTTTAGCGGGGCTAACCTACAATGAGCAGTTCTTC
TRBV7-9	.	TRBJ1-1	.	CASRYEQGSAEAFF	TGTGCCAGCAGGTACGAACAGGGTTCCGCTGAAGCTTTCTTT
TRBV29-1	.	TRBJ1-1	.	CSAERGTEAFF	TGCAGCGCCGAAAGGGGTACTGAAGCTTTCTTT
TRBV4-1	TRBD1	TRBJ1-1	.	CASSQDWGGTGRMNTEAFF	TGCGCCAGCAGCCAAGATTGGGGAGGGACAGGGAGGATGAACACTGAAGCTTTCTTT
TRBV27	TRBD1	TRBJ1-5	few	CASSLWQGENQPQHF	TGTGCCAGCAGTTTATGGCAGGGGGAAAATCAGCCCCAGCATTTT
TRBV5-5	.	TRBJ2-1	.	CASSLSAVSNEQFF	TGTGCCAGCAGCTTATCTGCGGTCAGCAATGAGCAGTTCTTC
TRBV7-9	TRBD1	TRBJ1-2	few	CASSLGVGQGGPRGYTF	TGTGCCAGCAGCTTAGGGGTGGGACAGGGAGGTCCCCGCGGCTACACCTTC
TRBV11-2	.	TRBJ1-6	.	CASSPQPGTPNSPLHF	TGTGCCAGCAGCCCCCAACCCGGGACACCGAATTCACCCCTCCACTTT
TRBV18	TRBD1	TRBJ1-2	.	CASSSQGNYGYTF	TGTGCCAGCTCTTCACAGGGGAACTATGGCTACACCTTC
TRBV21-1	.	TRBJ2-7	.	CASSSQTSPLEQYF	TGTGCCAGCAGCAGCCAGACAAGCCCCTTGGAGCAGTACTTC
TRBV3-1/TRBV3-2	.	TRBJ2-7	.	CASSRGQEYEQYF	TGTGCCAGCAGCCGGGGGCAAGAATACGAGCAGTACTTC
TRBV4-1	TRBD1	TRBJ1-1	.	CASSQPAGGGEAFF	TGCGCCAGCAGCCAACCCGCAGGGGGCGGTGAAGCTTTCTTT
TRBV5-6	TRBD2	TRBJ2-3	once	CASSLGGTSDTQYF	TGTGCCAGCAGCCTGGGGGGGACTTCGGATACGCAGTATTTT